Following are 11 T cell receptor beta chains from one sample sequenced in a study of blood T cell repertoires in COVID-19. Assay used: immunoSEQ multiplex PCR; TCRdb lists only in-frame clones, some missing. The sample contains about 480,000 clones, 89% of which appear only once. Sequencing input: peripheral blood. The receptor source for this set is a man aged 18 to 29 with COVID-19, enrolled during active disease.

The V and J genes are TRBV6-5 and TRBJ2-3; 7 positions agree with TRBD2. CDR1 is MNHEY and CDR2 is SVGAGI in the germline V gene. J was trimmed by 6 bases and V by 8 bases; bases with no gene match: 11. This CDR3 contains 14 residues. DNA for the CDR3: TGTGCCAGCGGATCTCGGCGGGAGTCCGATACGCAGTATTTT. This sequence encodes CASGSRRESDTQYF.

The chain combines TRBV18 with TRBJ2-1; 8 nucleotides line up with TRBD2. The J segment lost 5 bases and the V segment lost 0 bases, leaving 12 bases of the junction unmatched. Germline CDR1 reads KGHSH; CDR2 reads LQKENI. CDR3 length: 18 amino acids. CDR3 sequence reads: CASSPPGTRDAGDNEQFF. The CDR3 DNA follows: TGTGCCAGCTCACCACCCGGGACTAGGGACGCTGGCGACAATGAGCAGTTCTTC.

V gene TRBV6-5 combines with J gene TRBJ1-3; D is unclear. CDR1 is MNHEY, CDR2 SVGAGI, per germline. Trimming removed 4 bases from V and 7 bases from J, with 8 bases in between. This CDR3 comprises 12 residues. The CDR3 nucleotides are TGTGCCAGCAGTTCCCTTGAGAACACCATATATTTT. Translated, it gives CASSSLENTIYF.

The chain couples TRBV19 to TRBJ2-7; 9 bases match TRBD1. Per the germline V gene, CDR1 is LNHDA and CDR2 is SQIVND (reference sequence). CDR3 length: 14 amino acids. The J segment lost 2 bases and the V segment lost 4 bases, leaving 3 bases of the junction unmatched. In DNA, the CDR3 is TGTGCCAGTAGTACCGGACAGGGGACCTACGAGCAGTACTTC. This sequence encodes CASSTGQGTYEQYF.

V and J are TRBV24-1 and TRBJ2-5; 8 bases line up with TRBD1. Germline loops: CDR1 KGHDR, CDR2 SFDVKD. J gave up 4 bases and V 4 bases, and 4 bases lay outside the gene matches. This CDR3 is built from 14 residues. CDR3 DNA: TGTGCCACCAGTGAATCGGACAGGGTAGAGACCCAGTACTTC. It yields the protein CATSESDRVETQYF.

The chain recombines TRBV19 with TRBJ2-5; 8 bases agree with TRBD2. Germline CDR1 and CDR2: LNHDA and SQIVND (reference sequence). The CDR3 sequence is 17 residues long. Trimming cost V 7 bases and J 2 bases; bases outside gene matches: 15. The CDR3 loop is CASTMRSAGALQETQYF. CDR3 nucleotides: TGTGCCAGTACCATGAGGTCAGCGGGAGCCCTTCAAGAGACCCAGTACTTC.

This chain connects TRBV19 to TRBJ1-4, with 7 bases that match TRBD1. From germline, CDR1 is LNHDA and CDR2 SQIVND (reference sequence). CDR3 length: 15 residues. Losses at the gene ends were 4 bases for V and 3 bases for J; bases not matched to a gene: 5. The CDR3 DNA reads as TGTGCCAGTAGTAGATGGACAGGATCTAATGAAAAACTGTTTTTT. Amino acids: CASSRWTGSNEKLFF.

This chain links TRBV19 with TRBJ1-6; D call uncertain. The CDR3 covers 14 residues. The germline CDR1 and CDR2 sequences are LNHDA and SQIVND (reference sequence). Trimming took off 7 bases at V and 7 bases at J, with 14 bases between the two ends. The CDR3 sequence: CASTRRETNSPLHF. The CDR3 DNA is TGTGCCAGTACCAGGCGTGAGACAAATTCACCCCTCCACTTT.

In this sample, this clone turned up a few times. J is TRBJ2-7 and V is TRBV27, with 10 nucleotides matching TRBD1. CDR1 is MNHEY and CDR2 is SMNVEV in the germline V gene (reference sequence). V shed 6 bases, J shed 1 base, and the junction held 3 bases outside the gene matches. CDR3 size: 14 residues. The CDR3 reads CASRAGQGSYEQYF. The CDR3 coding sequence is TGTGCCAGCAGGGCGGGACAGGGGTCCTACGAGCAGTACTTC.

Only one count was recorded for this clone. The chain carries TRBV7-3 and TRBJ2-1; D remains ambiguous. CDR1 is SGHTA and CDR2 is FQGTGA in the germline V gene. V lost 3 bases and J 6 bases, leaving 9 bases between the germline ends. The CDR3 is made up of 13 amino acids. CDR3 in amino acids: CASSLARVNEQFF. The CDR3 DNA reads TGTGCCAGCAGCTTGGCTAGAGTCAATGAGCAGTTCTTC.

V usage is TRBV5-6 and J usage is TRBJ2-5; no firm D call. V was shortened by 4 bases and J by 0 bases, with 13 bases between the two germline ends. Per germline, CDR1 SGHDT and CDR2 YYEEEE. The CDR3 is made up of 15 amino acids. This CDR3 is CASSRGWPYQETQYF. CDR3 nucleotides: TGTGCCAGCAGCCGCGGTTGGCCCTACCAAGAGACCCAGTACTTC.